Shown below are 14 T cell receptor beta chains from a single sample sequenced in a study of response to subunit inactivated influenza vaccine. TCRdb fed the RT-PCR reads into MiXCR, producing one record per CDR3 protein. This sample has around 760,000 distinct CDR3 sequences; 11% to 15% occur once, and the top ten carry 6% to 7%. This material consisted of PBMCs from blood, taken around 15 days before vaccination. The receptor source for this set is a man aged 50-60 years who received an inactivated influenza vaccine.

This clonotype showed up many times. This chain uses TRBV6-2 or TRBV6-3 with TRBJ2-7; no definite D call. Trimming took 2 bases from V and 3 from J, leaving 11 bases between them. From germline, CDR1 is MNHEY and CDR2 SVGEGT. CDR3 length: 14 amino acids. The CDR3 protein is CASSYRQQIYEQYF. Here the CDR3 DNA reads TGTGCCAGCAGTTACCGCCAGCAAATCTACGAGCAGTACTTC.

The rearrangement links TRBV11-2 to TRBJ2-1; D might be TRBD2 (5 bases). Germline lookup yields CDR1 SGHAT and CDR2 FQNNGV. The CDR3 contains 18 residues. Trimming took off 7 bases at V and 0 bases at J, with 22 bases between the two ends. CDR3 residues: CASTDRTGYPSSYNEQFF. CDR3 nucleotides: TGTGCCAGCACCGACCGGACGGGATACCCCAGCTCCTACAATGAGCAGTTCTTC.

The chain joins TRBV29-1 to TRBJ2-1; 9 bases line up with TRBD1. The trim removed 5 bases at V and 12 bases at J, leaving 8 bases unmatched. The CDR3 has 12 residues. Germline loops: CDR1 SQVTM, CDR2 ANQGSEA. The CDR3 region is CSVRRDRESQFF. The CDR3 DNA follows: TGCAGCGTTCGCCGGGACAGGGAGTCGCAGTTCTTC.

This clonotype was seen a few times. The rearrangement links TRBV15 to TRBJ2-1, with 10 bases aligning to TRBD1. Germline CDR1 and CDR2: LNHNV and YYDKDF (reference sequence). The CDR3 extends over 16 amino acids. V lost 5 bases and J lost 9; bases outside the gene matches: 13. CDR3 sequence: CATSSDPRTGGPEQFF. CDR3 coding DNA: TGTGCCACCAGCTCCGACCCCCGGACAGGGGGTCCTGAGCAGTTCTTC.

V and J are TRBV5-6 and TRBJ2-7, with D perhaps TRBD2 (6 bases). The germline gives CDR1 SGHDT, CDR2 YYEEEE. The CDR3 loop spans 14 amino acids. Trimming left V 3 bases short and J 9 bases short, with 19 bases between. Here the CDR3 DNA reads TGTGCCAGCAGCTCCGAATGGAACCGAGCGGGGCAGTACTTC. This gives the protein CASSSEWNRAGQYF.

V usage is TRBV12-3 or TRBV12-4 and J usage is TRBJ2-1, with TRBD2 matching over 12 bases. Unmatched junction bases numbered 11, after V lost 7 bases and J lost 7 bases. CDR3 length equals 16 residues. In nucleotides, the CDR3 is TGTGCCAGCACCCCGGACCTAGCGGGGGGGCGGAATGAGCAGTTCTTC. Residues: CASTPDLAGGRNEQFF.

The chain is built from TRBV19 and TRBJ1-5; TRBD1 agrees at 8 bases. The V gene end was trimmed by 6 bases and the J gene end by 1 base; junction bases not matched to a gene: 2. In germline, CDR1 is LNHDA, CDR2 SQIVND (reference sequence). The CDR3 runs to 14 residues. CDR3 amino acids: CASRHRGSNQPQHF. The DNA of the CDR3 is TGTGCCAGTAGACACAGGGGGAGCAATCAGCCCCAGCATTTT. Drawing the rest from reference TRBV19 and TRBJ1-5, the complete variable domain is DGGITQSPKYLFRKEGQNVTLSCEQNLNHDAMYWYRQDPGQGLRLIYYSQIVNDFQKGDIAEGYSVSREKKESFPLTVTSAQKNPTAFYLCASRHRGSNQPQHFGDGTRLSIL.

V usage is TRBV12-3 or TRBV12-4 and J usage is TRBJ2-7; 8 bases agree with TRBD2. CDR3 length: 15 residues. V lost 6 bases to trimming and J lost 1 base; unmatched junction nucleotides: 8. CDR3: CASRRQIAGSYEQYF. CDR3 in DNA: TGTGCCAGCAGAAGACAAATAGCGGGGTCCTACGAGCAGTACTTC.

This clonotype has more than one count but fewer than ten. This chain uses TRBV27 with TRBJ1-2; 7 bases agree with TRBD1. The CDR3 runs 15 residues. With V trimmed by 5 bases and J by 0 bases, 6 bases remained unmatched. Germline V gene data show CDR1 as MNHEY and CDR2 as SMNVEV (reference sequence). This CDR3 reads CASSPGTAPNYGYTF. The CDR3 DNA follows: TGTGCCAGCAGTCCGGGGACAGCTCCTAACTATGGCTACACCTTC.

This clonotype was counted only a few times. This chain connects TRBV20-1 to TRBJ2-5; 9 nucleotides line up with TRBD2. V lost 6 bases to trimming and J lost 1 base; unmatched junction nucleotides: 15. In germline, CDR1 is DFQATT, CDR2 SNEGSKA (reference sequence). CDR3 length: 17 amino acids. The CDR3 loop reads CSAPGPVTSGSQETQYF. The CDR3 nucleotides read TGCAGTGCCCCCGGCCCCGTGACTAGCGGAAGCCAAGAGACCCAGTACTTC.

V gene TRBV6-6 combines with J gene TRBJ1-2; no definite D call. Trimming removed 2 bases at V and 6 bases at J, with 7 bases between. The CDR3 totals 12 residues. The germline V gene encodes CDR1 MNHNY and CDR2 SVGAGI (reference sequence). This chain's CDR3 is CASSYAKDGYTF. The DNA of the CDR3 is TGTGCCAGCAGTTACGCCAAGGATGGCTACACCTTC.

This clonotype was observed a few times. J is TRBJ1-2 and V is TRBV12-2; the D call TRBD1 from the table was never checked on the DNA. TRBV12-2 is reported as a pseudogene. The CDR3 is made up of 13 amino acids. CDR3 nucleotides: TGTGCAAGTCGCTACATCGACAGCTATGGCTACACCTTC. The encoded protein is CASRYIDSYGYTF.

A few counts support this clonotype. The rearrangement joins TRBV7-2 to TRBJ2-2; 9 nucleotides align to TRBD1. Germline CDR1 SGHTA, CDR2 FQGNSA. The CDR3 sequence is 15 residues long. The V segment lost 2 bases and the J segment 6 bases; nucleotides outside the gene matches: 4. The CDR3 nucleotides read TGTGCCAGCAGCTTAAGGGACAGGGTCCCCGGGGAGCTGTTTTTT. It codes for CASSLRDRVPGELFF.

The chain links TRBV24-1 to TRBJ2-7, with D perhaps matching TRBD1 (6 bases). The germline CDR1 and CDR2 sequences are KGHDR and SFDVKD. The V gene lost 3 bases and the J gene lost 5 bases, with 10 bases spanning the gap. CDR3 length equals 13 residues. The CDR3 DNA reads as TGTGCCACCAGTGATGACAACAGGGACGAGCAGTACTTC. Residues: CATSDDNRDEQYF.